This TCR beta chain was retrieved from a study of T-cell reconstitution after alpha-beta-depleted transplantation in children (TCRdb year 2016). About the study as a whole: The study quantitatively tracked T-cell immune reconstitution after TCRalphabeta/CD19-depleted allogeneic hematopoietic cell transplantation in children using TCR repertoire profiling. General findings and caveats noted by the study authors: Apparently early alphabetaT-cell count recovery about two months after transplant reportedly relied on only several hundred rapidly expanded clones derived from non-depleted graft cells. Over the following months the frequencies of hyperexpanded clones went down, and after one year T-cell counts and TCRbeta diversity were mostly credited to newly produced T cells. In some patients, the high TCRbeta diversity seen at day 60 was put down to recipient T cells and intrathymic progenitors that had survived conditioning.

The method behind the library was PCR. TCRdb lists the instrument as Illumina HiSeq 2500. TCR libraries were prepared with molecular barcoding, using unique molecular identifiers to normalize TCRbeta repertoire quantification. The public reads were reanalyzed by TCRdb: fastp trimming at Q25, MiXCR alignment, in-frame beta chains only. Duplicate CDR3 protein sequences are folded into a single record with the most common DNA and genes. The sample table records 450,000 to 600,000 distinct CDR3 sequences; roughly a tenth of these occur just once. 2% of the sample is in the top ten clones. The treatment or condition label corresponds to: allogeneic hematopoietic cell transplantation with graft depleted of TCRalphabeta T cells and CD19 B cells. TCRalphabeta/CD19-depleted allogeneic hematopoietic cell grafts were given to the transplant recipients, all of whom were children. For CDR1 and CDR2, the germline V gene (reference sequence) lists MNHEY and SMNVEV. Reading from cysteine to phenylalanine, the CDR3 counts 17 amino acids. The retained sequence is limited to the CDR3, 51 bases, with the frame set at the first base. Trimming at the junction amounts to 6 bases on V and 4 bases on J, and the germline ends lie 19 bases apart.

On this clonotype itself: The antigen it binds to is not known. Within one base of it there is no much larger clone, and no base qualities were kept.

This sequence uses TRBV27 and TRBJ2-6; the D segment is perhaps TRBD1 or TRBD2, each sharing 6 matched bases. The source of this sequence is a child aged 2-15 years with inherited bone marrow failure, due to receive a stem cell transplant. This material consisted of PBMCs, taken before TCRalphabeta/CD19-depleted stem cell transplant. CDR3 sequence: CASSLQGGPTGANVLTF. The DNA sequence reads TGTGCCAGCAGCCTACAGGGAGGACCTACAGGGGCCAACGTCCTGACTTTC.